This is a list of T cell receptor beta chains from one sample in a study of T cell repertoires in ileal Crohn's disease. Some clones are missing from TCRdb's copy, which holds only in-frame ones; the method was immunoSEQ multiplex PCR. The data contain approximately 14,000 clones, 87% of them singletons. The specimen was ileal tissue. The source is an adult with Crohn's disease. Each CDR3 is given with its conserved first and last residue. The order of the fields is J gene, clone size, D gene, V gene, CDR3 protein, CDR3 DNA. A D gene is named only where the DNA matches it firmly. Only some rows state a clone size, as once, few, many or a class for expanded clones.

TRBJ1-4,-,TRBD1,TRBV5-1,CASSFRQGAEEKLFF,TGCGCCAGCAGCTTTCGACAGGGGGCGGAAGAAAAACTGTTTTTT
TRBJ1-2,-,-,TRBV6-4,CASSGRNGYTF,TGTGCCAGCTCCGGTCGTAATGGCTACACCTTC
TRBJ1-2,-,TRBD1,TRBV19,CASNRDSLGYTF,TGTGCCAGTAACCGGGACAGCCTCGGCTACACCTTC
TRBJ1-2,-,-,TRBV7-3,CASSTGYDGYTF,TGTGCCAGCTCCACCGGGTACGATGGCTACACCTTC
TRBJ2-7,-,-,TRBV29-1,CSVRQGGSYEQYF,TGCAGCGTTAGGCAGGGGGGATCCTACGAGCAGTACTTC
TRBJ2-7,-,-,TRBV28,CASVGFYEQYF,TGTGCCAGTGTGGGCTTCTACGAGCAGTACTTC
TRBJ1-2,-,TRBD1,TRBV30,CAWSVDRGGYGYTF,TGTGCCTGGAGTGTAGACAGGGGTGGCTATGGCTACACCTTC
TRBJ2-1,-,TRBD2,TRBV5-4,CASSGRDSGGLGGEQFF,TGTGCCAGCAGCGGCCGGGATAGCGGGGGGTTAGGGGGTGAGCAGTTCTTC
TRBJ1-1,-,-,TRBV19,CASSLGLQEAFF,TGTGCCAGTAGTCTAGGCCTGCAGGAAGCTTTCTTT
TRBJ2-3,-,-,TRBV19,CASSIGNGNTQYF,TGTGCCAGTAGTATAGGGAACGGGAATACGCAGTATTTT
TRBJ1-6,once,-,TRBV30,CAWSARDTNSPLHF,TGTGCCTGGAGCGCCCGGGACACAAATTCACCCCTCCACTTT
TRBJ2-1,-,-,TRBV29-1,CSVAEGGRRSYNEQFF,TGCAGCGTTGCCGAGGGGGGGCGCCGCTCCTACAATGAGCAGTTCTTC
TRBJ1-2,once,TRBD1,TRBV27,CASSPGTGPFYGYTF,TGTGCCAGCAGTCCGGGGACAGGACCCTTCTATGGCTACACCTTC
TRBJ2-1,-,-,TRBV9,CASSPRLGGNEQFF,TGTGCCAGCAGCCCTAGACTAGGTGGAAATGAGCAGTTCTTC
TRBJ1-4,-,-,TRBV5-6,CASSLDRVGKLFF,TGTGCCAGCAGCTTGGACAGGGTAGGGAAACTGTTTTTT
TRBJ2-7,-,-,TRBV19,CASSPRLSGGAYEQYF,TGTGCCAGTAGTCCCCGACTAAGCGGAGGAGCCTACGAGCAGTACTTC
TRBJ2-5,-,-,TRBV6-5,CASSLTVLQETQYF,TGTGCCAGCAGTTTGACAGTTTTACAAGAGACCCAGTACTTC
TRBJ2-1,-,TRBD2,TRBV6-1,CASRRGDNEQFF,TGTGCCAGCAGACGGGGGGACAATGAGCAGTTCTTC
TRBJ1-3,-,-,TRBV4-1,CASSQGVYQGFPNF,TGCGCCAGCAGCCAAGGAGTCTACCAGGGTTTCCCTAATTTT
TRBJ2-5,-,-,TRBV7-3,CASSLDGARETQYF,TGTGCCAGCAGCTTAGATGGGGCAAGAGAGACCCAGTACTTC
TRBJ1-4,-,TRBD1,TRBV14,CASSPTGGNEKLFF,TGTGCCAGCAGCCCTACAGGGGGGAATGAAAAACTGTTTTTT
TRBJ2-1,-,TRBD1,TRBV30,CAWSVQGKVNEQFF,TGTGCCTGGAGTGTACAGGGGAAAGTAAATGAGCAGTTCTTC
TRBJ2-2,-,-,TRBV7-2,CASSRPFGELFF,TGTGCCAGCAGCCGTCCGTTCGGGGAGCTGTTTTTT
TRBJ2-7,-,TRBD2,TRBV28,CAITSSGMGEQYF,TGTGCCATCACATCTAGCGGGATGGGCGAGCAGTACTTC
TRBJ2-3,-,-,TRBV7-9,CASSAHEAVSTDTQYF,TGTGCCAGCAGCGCCCACGAAGCGGTTAGCACAGATACGCAGTATTTT
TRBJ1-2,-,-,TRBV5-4,CASSSQGGDGYTF,TGTGCCAGCAGCTCCCAGGGAGGGGATGGCTACACCTTC
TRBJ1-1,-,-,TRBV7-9,CASSLVPGTAFF,TGTGCCAGCAGCTTAGTCCCAGGTACGGCTTTCTTT
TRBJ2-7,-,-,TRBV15,CATSRGGDSTYEQYF,TGTGCCACCAGCAGAGGGGGGGACTCCACTTACGAGCAGTACTTC
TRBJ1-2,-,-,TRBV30,CAWSRSRDGYTF,TGTGCCTGGAGTCGGAGCAGGGATGGCTACACCTTC
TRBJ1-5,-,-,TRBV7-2,CASSLGRSNQPQHF,TGTGCCAGCAGCTTAGGGAGGAGCAATCAGCCCCAGCATTTT
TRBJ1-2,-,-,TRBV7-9,CASSLNNGYTF,TGTGCCAGCAGCTTAAATAATGGCTACACCTTC
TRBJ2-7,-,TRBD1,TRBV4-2,CASSQEWQGVYEQYF,TGTGCCAGCAGCCAAGAGTGGCAGGGGGTCTACGAGCAGTACTTC
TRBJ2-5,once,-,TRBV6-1,CASSEQYQETQYF,TGTGCCAGCAGTGAACAGTACCAAGAGACCCAGTACTTC
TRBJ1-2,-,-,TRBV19,CASSIPGYGYTF,TGTGCCAGTAGTATCCCAGGGTACGGCTACACCTTC
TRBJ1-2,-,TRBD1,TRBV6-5,CASRSGQGSTGYTF,TGTGCCAGCAGGTCAGGACAGGGTTCAACTGGCTACACCTTC
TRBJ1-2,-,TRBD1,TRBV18,CASSPPQGGYYGYTF,TGTGCCAGCTCACCTCCCCAGGGGGGATACTATGGCTACACCTTC
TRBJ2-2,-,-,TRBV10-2,CASGGSHTGELFF,TGCGCCAGCGGGGGGTCACACACCGGGGAGCTGTTTTTT
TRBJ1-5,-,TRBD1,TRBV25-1,CASSGNRGEGGNQPQHF,TGTGCCAGCAGTGGTAACAGGGGTGAAGGAGGCAATCAGCCCCAGCATTTT
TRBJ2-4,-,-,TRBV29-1,CSVDGGDIQYF,TGCAGCGTTGACGGAGGGGACATTCAGTACTTC
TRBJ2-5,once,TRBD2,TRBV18,CASSPTSGSGETQYF,TGTGCCAGCTCACCGACTAGCGGGAGCGGGGAGACCCAGTACTTC
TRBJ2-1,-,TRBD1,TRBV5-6,CASSIRPGQGRNEQFF,TGTGCCAGCAGCATACGTCCGGGACAGGGAAGGAATGAGCAGTTCTTC
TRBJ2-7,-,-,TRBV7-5,CARRLGTELIYEQYF,TGTGCCAGAAGACTCGGGACAGAACTTATCTACGAGCAGTACTTC